The source of this T cell receptor (beta chain) is a study of T-cell reconstitution after alpha-beta-depleted transplantation in children. Unique molecular identifiers featured in how the TCRbeta library was prepared. Using its own MiXCR run on the PCR reads, TCRdb lists one record per CDR3 protein. The sample carries about 200,000 distinct CDR3 sequences, more than 12% recorded once. Germline V gene data show CDR1 as WSHSY and CDR2 as SAAADI. The CDR3 covers 16 residues. V shed 8 bases and J shed 4 bases, with 21 bases lying between them. This chain joins TRBV10-2 and TRBJ2-1; perhaps TRBD1 as D (6 bases). The sequence came from a human donor who donated a stem cell graft to a child with acute lymphoblastic leukemia. This specimen consisted of PBMCs from the stem cell graft donor, obtained from the stem cell graft. CDR3 amino acids: CASAKGRTENYNEQFF. For the CDR3, the DNA is TGCGCCAGCGCCAAAGGAAGGACAGAAAATTACAATGAGCAGTTCTTC.